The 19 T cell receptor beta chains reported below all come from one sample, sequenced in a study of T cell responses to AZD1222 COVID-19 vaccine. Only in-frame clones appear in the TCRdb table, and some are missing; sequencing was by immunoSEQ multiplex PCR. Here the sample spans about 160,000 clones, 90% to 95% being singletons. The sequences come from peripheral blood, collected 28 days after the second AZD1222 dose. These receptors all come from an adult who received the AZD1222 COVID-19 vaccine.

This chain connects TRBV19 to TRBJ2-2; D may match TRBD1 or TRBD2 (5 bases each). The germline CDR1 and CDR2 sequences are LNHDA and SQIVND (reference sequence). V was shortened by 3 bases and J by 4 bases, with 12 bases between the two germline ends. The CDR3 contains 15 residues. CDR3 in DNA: TGTGCCAGTAGTATCATCTATGGGGGCACCGGGGAGCTGTTTTTT. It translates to CASSIIYGGTGELFF.

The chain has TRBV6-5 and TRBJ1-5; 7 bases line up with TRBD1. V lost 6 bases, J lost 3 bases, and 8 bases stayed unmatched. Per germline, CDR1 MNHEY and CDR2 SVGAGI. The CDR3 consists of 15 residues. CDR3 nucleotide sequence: TGTGCCAGCAGGATCCGGGACAGCTACAATCAGCCCCAGCATTTT. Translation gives CASRIRDSYNQPQHF.

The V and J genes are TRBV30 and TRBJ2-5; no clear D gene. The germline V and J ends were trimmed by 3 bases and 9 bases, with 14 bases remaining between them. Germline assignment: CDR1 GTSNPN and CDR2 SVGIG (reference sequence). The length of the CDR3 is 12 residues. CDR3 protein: CAWRAENSAQYF. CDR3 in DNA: TGTGCCTGGAGGGCCGAGAACAGCGCCCAGTACTTC.

CDR3 region: CASSVGSSTNTGELFF. CDR3 nucleotides: TGTGCCAGCAGCGTAGGTAGCAGCACGAACACCGGGGAGCTGTTTTTT. This chain uses TRBV9 with TRBJ2-2; D ambiguous. CDR3 length equals 16 residues. Looked up from germline, CDR1 is SGDLS and CDR2 is YYNGEE. With 0 bases removed from V and 0 bases from J, the gap between germline ends came to 9 bases.

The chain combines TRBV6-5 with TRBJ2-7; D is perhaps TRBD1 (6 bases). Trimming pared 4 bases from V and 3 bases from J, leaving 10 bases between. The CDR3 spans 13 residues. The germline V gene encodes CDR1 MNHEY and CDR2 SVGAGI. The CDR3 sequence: CASSLDSFYEQYF. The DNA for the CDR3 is TGTGCCAGCAGTTTGGACAGCTTCTACGAGCAGTACTTC.

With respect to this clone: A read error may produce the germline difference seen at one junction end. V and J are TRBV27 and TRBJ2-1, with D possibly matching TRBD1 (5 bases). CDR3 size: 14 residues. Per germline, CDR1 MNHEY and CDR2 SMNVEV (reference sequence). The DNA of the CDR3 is TGCGCCAGCAGTTTGTTAACAGGCCACAATGAGCAGTTCTTC. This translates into CASSLLTGHNEQFF.

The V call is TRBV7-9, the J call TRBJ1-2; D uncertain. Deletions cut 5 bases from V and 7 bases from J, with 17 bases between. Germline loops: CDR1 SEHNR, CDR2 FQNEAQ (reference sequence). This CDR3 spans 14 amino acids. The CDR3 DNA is TGTGCCAGCAGCCCGTCAGGAGGGTCCGGTGGCTACACCTTC. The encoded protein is CASSPSGGSGGYTF.

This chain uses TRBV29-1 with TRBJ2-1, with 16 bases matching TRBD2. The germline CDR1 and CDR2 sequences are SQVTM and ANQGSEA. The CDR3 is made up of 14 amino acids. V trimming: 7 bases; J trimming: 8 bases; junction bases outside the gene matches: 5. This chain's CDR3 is CSAEGLAGGHEQFF. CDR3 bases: TGCAGCGCCGAGGGACTAGCGGGAGGGCATGAGCAGTTCTTC.

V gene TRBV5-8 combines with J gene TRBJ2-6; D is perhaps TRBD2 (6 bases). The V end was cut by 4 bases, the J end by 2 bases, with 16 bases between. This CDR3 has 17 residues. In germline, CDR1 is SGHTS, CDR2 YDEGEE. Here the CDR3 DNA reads TGTGCCAGCAGCCCGGAGGGGTTGTGGACTGGGGCCAACGTCCTGACTTTC. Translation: CASSPEGLWTGANVLTF.

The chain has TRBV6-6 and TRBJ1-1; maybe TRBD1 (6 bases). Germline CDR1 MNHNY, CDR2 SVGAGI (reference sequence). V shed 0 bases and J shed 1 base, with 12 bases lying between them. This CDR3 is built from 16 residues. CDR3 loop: CASSYSFQTGNTEAFF. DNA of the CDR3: TGTGCCAGCAGTTACTCATTCCAGACAGGGAACACTGAAGCTTTCTTT.

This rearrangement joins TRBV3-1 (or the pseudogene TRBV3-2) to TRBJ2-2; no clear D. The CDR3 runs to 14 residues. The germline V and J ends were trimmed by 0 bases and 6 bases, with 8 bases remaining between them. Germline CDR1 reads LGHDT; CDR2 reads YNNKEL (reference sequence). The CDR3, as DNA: TGTGCCAGCAGCCAAGAGGGCGTATCCGGGGAGCTGTTTTTT. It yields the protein CASSQEGVSGELFF.

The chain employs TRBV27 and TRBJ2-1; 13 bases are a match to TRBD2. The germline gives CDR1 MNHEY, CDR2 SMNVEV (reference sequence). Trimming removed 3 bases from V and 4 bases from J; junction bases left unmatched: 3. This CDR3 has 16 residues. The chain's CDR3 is CASSLTSGRQYNEQFF. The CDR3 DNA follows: TGTGCCAGCAGTTTGACTAGCGGGAGGCAGTACAATGAGCAGTTCTTC.

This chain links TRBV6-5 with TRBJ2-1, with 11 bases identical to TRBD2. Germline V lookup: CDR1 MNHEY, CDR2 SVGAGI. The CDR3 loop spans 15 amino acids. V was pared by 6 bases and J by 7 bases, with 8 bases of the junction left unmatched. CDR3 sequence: CASSQGSGGGNEQFF. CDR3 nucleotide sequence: TGTGCCAGCAGCCAGGGTAGCGGGGGGGGAAATGAGCAGTTCTTC.

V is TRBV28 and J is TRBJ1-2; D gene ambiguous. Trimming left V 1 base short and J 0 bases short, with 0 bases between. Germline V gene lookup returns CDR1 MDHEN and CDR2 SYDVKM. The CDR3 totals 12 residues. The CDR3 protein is CASSLSNYGYTF. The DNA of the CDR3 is TGTGCCAGCAGTTTATCTAACTATGGCTACACCTTC.

The CDR3 bases are TGTGCCAGCAGTTTTGAGGGGAATCAGCCCCAGCATTTT. Protein sequence: CASSFEGNQPQHF. The genes are TRBV12-3 or TRBV12-4 and TRBJ1-5; the D gene is possibly TRBD1 (5 bases). The CDR3 is 13 amino acids. V was cut by 3 bases and J by 4 bases, with 7 bases left in between.

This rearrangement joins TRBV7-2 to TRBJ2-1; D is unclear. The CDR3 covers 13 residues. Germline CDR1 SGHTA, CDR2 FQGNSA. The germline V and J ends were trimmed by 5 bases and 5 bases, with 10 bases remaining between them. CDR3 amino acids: CASSLNPNNEQFF. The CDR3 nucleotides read TGTGCCAGCAGCCTAAACCCCAACAATGAGCAGTTCTTC.

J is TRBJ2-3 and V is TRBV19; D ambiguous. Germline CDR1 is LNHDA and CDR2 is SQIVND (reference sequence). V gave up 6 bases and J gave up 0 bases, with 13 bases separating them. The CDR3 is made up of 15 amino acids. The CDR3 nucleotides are TGTGCCAGTAGCCCCTCAGGTGCTAGCACAGATACGCAGTATTTT. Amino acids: CASSPSGASTDTQYF.

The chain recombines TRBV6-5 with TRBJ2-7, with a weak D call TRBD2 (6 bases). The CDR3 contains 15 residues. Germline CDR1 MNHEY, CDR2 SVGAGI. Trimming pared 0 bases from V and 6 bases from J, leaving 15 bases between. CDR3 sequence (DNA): TGTGCCAGCAGTTACTCCCCGGGACTGGGCTTCGAGCAGTACTTC. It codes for CASSYSPGLGFEQYF.

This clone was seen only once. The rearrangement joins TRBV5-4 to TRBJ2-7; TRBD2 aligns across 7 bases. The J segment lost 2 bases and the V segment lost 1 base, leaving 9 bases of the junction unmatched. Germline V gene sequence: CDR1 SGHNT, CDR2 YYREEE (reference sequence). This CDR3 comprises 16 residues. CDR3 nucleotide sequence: TGTGCCAGCAGCTTGCTGGTTTCTAGCGGAACCTACGAGCAGTACTTC. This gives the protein CASSLLVSSGTYEQYF.